This is a list of T cell receptor beta chains from one sample in a study of T cells in localized non-small cell lung cancer. Produced via immunoSEQ multiplex PCR; TCRdb's table is partial and in-frame only. The sample shows some 1,400 clones, less than 25% of them seen only once. The specimen was normal lung tissue next to the tumor, collected before any cancer treatment. These receptors came from a male donor at least 60 years old with stage I squamous cell lung carcinoma. The CDR3 runs from the conserved cysteine through the conserved F or W. A D gene is named only where the DNA matches it firmly. Clone size is given for some rows only: seen once, a few or many times, or a class if the clone is expanded.

>TRBD2|few|TRBJ2-1|TRBV11-3
TGTGCCAGCAGCGGGACTAGCGGGGCCCCCAATGAGCAGTTCTTC
CASSGTSGAPNEQFF
>TRBD2|-|TRBJ2-5|TRBV19
TGTGCCAGTAGTAAACTAGCGGGAGAAGAGACCCAGTACTTC
CASSKLAGEETQYF
>-|-|TRBJ1-5|TRBV19
TGTGCCAGTAGCCCCGGGGGGGGCCCTCAGCCCCAGCATTTT
CASSPGGGPQPQHF
>-|medium-sized|TRBJ2-1|TRBV6-8
TGTGCCAGCAGTCTTGATGGAGGCGACTCCTACAATGAGCAGTTCTTC
CASSLDGGDSYNEQFF
>-|-|TRBJ2-3|TRBV9
TGTGCCAGCAGGGAAATTTCTAGCCCCACGCAGTATTTT
CASREISSPTQYF
>TRBD2|-|TRBJ2-2|TRBV5-1
TGCGCCAGCAGCCCCGGACTAGCGGGAGGGAAGCTGTTTTTT
CASSPGLAGGKLFF
>-|-|TRBJ2-1|TRBV11-3
TGTGCCAGCTCAGCGCAGAGCTCCTACAATGAGCAGTTCTTC
CASSAQSSYNEQFF
>TRBD2|few|TRBJ2-2|TRBV19
TGTGCCAGTAGTATTGGTCTAGCGGGAGAGATCGGGGAGCTGTTTTTT
CASSIGLAGEIGELFF
>-|-|TRBJ2-1|TRBV11-3
TGTGCCAGCAGCTTAGGGGTCTCAGGGAATGAGCAGTTCTTC
CASSLGVSGNEQFF
>-|-|TRBJ1-2|TRBV9
TGTGCCAGCAGTGAAGCCCCAGCTCTCTATGGCTACACCTTC
CASSEAPALYGYTF
>-|few|TRBJ2-1|TRBV9
TGTGCCAGCAGCGTCCTAGCAGACTCCTACAATGAGCAGTTCTTC
CASSVLADSYNEQFF
>TRBD2|large|TRBJ2-3|TRBV29-1
TGCAGCGTACTCCCGGGACTAGTAACAGATACGCAGTATTTT
CSVLPGLVTDTQYF
>-|-|TRBJ1-5|TRBV28
TGTGCCAGCAGTTTTATAGTGGTTGGCAATCAGCCCCAGCATTTT
CASSFIVVGNQPQHF
>TRBD1|few|TRBJ1-4|TRBV11-3
TGTGCCAGCAGCTTGTTGGTCGGGACAGGGATCGATCAGGCTAATGAAAAACTGTTTTTT
CASSLLVGTGIDQANEKLFF
>TRBD1|medium-sized|TRBJ2-2|TRBV6-8
TGTGCCAGCAAAACGACAGGGTTGTCCGGGGAGCTGTTTTTT
CASKTTGLSGELFF
>-|-|TRBJ1-2|TRBV19
TGTGCCAGTAGTATTCGCACTGAGGGGTATGGCTACACCTTC
CASSIRTEGYGYTF